The clone carrying this TCR beta chain was seen just once. Its matching antigen is unknown. The germline V gene has CDR1 SGHDT and CDR2 YYEEEE. The V gene lost 0 bases and the J gene lost 9 bases, with 10 bases spanning the gap. There are 13 residues in the CDR3. Naive CD8 cells comprised CD45RO-negative, CCR7-positively selected cells, excluding terminally differentiated effector memory CD45RA+ cells. This sample stems from a study of shared clonotypes between healthy human individuals. General study findings and limits: In having few donors, the study represented limited genetic and exposure-history diversity. Clonotype sharing across four donors was observed for 4.5% to 6.5% of naive CD4 clonotypes. It was anticipated that sequencing depth would influence how many clonotypes donors shared.

The material for each subset, its genomic DNA, was split evenly across several immunoSEQ plates. Here immunoSEQ multiplex PCR was the method, and the copy in TCRdb shows in-frame clones only, minus some. Of approximately 740,000 clones in the sample, almost 95% were seen once. Sequenced sample: naive CD8+ T cells sorted from blood. The sequence came from a man younger than 45 in good health. The chain joins TRBV5-6 to TRBJ2-1; D is unclear. The CDR3 nucleotides are TGTGCCAGCAGCTTGGCCAAGTGGAGTGAGCAGTTCTTC. Protein: CASSLAKWSEQFF.